The 10 T cell receptor beta chains below were found in one sample sequenced in a study of cytomegalovirus exposure and HLA in healthy donors. TCRdb's copy holds only in-frame clones and misses some; the assay was immunoSEQ multiplex PCR. The repertoire has about 120,000 clones, approximately 89% of them found once; the top ten carry approximately 1.1%. Sequenced input: PBMCs. The receptor source for this set is a woman aged 18 to 35 in good health and CMV-seronegative.

The chain is built from TRBV7-9 and TRBJ2-1, with D maybe TRBD1 (6 bases). Trimming pared 4 bases from V and 5 bases from J, leaving 12 bases between. Germline-derived CDR1 and CDR2 are SEHNR and FQNEAQ (reference sequence). This CDR3 contains 14 residues. Written as DNA, the CDR3 is TGTGCCAGCAGCTCGCGGACAGCTGACAATGAGCAGTTCTTC. Encoded protein: CASSSRTADNEQFF. Looking up the rest from reference TRBV7-9 and TRBJ2-1 gives the full variable domain: DTGVSQNPRHKITKRGQNVTFRCDPISEHNRLYWYRQTLGQGPEFLTYFQNEAQLEKSRLLSDRFSAERPKGSFSTLEIQRTEQGDSAMYLCASSSRTADNEQFFGPGTRLTVL.

The V and J genes are TRBV28 and TRBJ1-1, with D perhaps matching TRBD1 (6 bases). With 2 bases removed from V and 4 bases from J, the gap between germline ends came to 17 bases. The CDR3 sequence is 16 residues long. Per the germline V gene, CDR1 is MDHEN and CDR2 is SYDVKM. The chain's CDR3 is CASSLGGLGVVTEAFF. CDR3 DNA: TGTGCCAGCAGTTTAGGGGGCCTGGGGGTAGTCACTGAAGCTTTCTTT.

The chain is built from TRBV5-1 and TRBJ1-4; possibly TRBD1 for D (5 bases). The CDR3 consists of 18 residues. Germline values: CDR1 SGHRS, CDR2 YFSETQ. V dropped 0 bases and J dropped 0 bases, with 15 bases sitting between them. The DNA of the CDR3 is TGCGCCAGCAGCTTGGGTGGTAGGGGAAGTGCAACTAATGAAAAACTGTTTTTT. This codes for CASSLGGRGSATNEKLFF.

This chain joins TRBV28 and TRBJ1-2; 9 bases map to TRBD1. CDR1 MDHEN and CDR2 SYDVKM come from the germline V gene. V shed 1 base and J 6 bases; nucleotides not matched to a gene: 6. The CDR3 consists of 15 residues. The CDR3 coding sequence is TGTGCCAGCAGTTTATACAGGGGGCGTGTGGATGGCTACACCTTC. This translates into CASSLYRGRVDGYTF.

The chain combines TRBV6-1 with TRBJ2-1, with D perhaps matching TRBD2 (5 bases). V was clipped by 2 bases and J by 8 bases, with 16 bases between them. In germline, CDR1 is MNHNS, CDR2 SASEGT. This CDR3 has 15 amino acids. This chain's CDR3 is CASSERAAPEDEQFF. In nucleotides, the CDR3 is TGTGCCAGCAGTGAAAGGGCAGCCCCGGAGGATGAGCAGTTCTTC.

This chain uses TRBV28 with TRBJ1-3, with D perhaps matching TRBD1 (5 bases). Germline CDR1 is MDHEN and CDR2 is SYDVKM. This CDR3 spans 14 amino acids. V shed 6 bases and J shed 2 bases, with 11 bases lying between them. The CDR3 here is CASSPGGAGNTIYF. CDR3 bases: TGTGCCAGCAGCCCGGGGGGGGCTGGAAACACCATATATTTT.

Only one count was recorded for this clone. The chain joins TRBV4-1 to TRBJ1-4, with D unclear. V was trimmed by 1 base and J by 9 bases, leaving 12 bases between them. This CDR3 is 14 amino acids long. Germline V gives CDR1 MGHRA, CDR2 YSYEKL. DNA for the CDR3: TGCGCCAGCAGCCAAGGGGGAGTCAATCAAAAACTGTTTTTT. As protein: CASSQGGVNQKLFF.

The chain couples TRBV7-6 to TRBJ2-1; TRBD2 matches 9 bases. The CDR3 loop spans 15 amino acids. In germline, CDR1 is SGHVS, CDR2 FNYEAQ. With V trimmed by 3 bases and J by 7 bases, 7 bases remained unmatched. The CDR3 loop reads CASSFSLAGTNEQFF. The CDR3 nucleotides are TGTGCCAGCAGCTTTAGCCTAGCGGGGACTAATGAGCAGTTCTTC. The full variable domain, in which reference TRBV7-6 and TRBJ2-1 provide the parts outside the CDR3, is GAGVSQSPRYKVTKRGQDVALRCDPISGHVSLYWYRQALGQGPEFLTYFNYEAQQDKSGLPNDRFSAERPEGSISTLTIQRTEQRDSAMYRCASSFSLAGTNEQFFGPGTRLTVL.

This rearrangement joins TRBV4-2 to TRBJ2-7, with 8 bases fitting TRBD2. Germline V lookup: CDR1 LGHNA, CDR2 YNFKEQ. The CDR3 is 16 residues long. V dropped 0 bases and J dropped 4; count of bases not matched to a gene: 8. The CDR3 DNA reads TGTGCCAGCAGCCAAGAAGGGATTGGCGGGAGGTACGAGCAGTACTTC. Translated, it gives CASSQEGIGGRYEQYF.

The chain combines TRBV18 with TRBJ2-1, with 12 bases matching TRBD1. Per the germline V gene, CDR1 is KGHSH and CDR2 is LQKENI. CDR3 length equals 16 residues. V trimming: 3 bases; J trimming: 6 bases; junction bases outside the gene matches: 6. The CDR3 reads CASSPGGQGAGNEQFF. The CDR3 DNA reads TGTGCCAGCTCACCCGGGGGACAGGGGGCTGGCAATGAGCAGTTCTTC.